This T cell receptor (beta chain) was identified during a study of blood T cell repertoires in COVID-19 (dated by TCRdb to 2018 to 2021). For the wider study: Collaborator samples came from the United States, Italy and Spain and covered acute and convalescent phases of COVID-19. Deeply sampled blood TCRbeta repertoires from subjects exposed to, actively infected with, or recovered from COVID-19 were included in the dataset. A freely available public database, intended as a resource for researchers studying the immune response to SARS-CoV-2, is where the repertoires were released. Sample metadata almost always included a de-identified subject ID, COVID-19 status, age in years and sex. The samples were drawn from two sources: the first 160 participants of the ongoing ImmuneRACE study, and over 950 subjects contributed by 6 global collaborators. Where HLA class I and class II types were available, the types were taken from metadata supplied by the sample provider, not from assay-based typing. The prospective study material was composed of cDNA or gDNA derived from T cells, B-cell-depleted T cells, or PBMCs. Overall study outcomes, separate from this receptor: Clinical and demographic metadata were provided uncurated, with the amount varying by source and participant.

At one collaborating source in Seattle, patients were enrolled during active infection and were followed longitudinally through the course of disease. Whole blood was collected in K2EDTA tubes by collaborating institutions according to the institutions' own protocols. Collaborator samples were shipped for TCRbeta analysis as frozen whole blood, isolated PBMCs, or DNA extracted from either sample type. The immunoSEQ Assay, a bias-controlled multiplex PCR, was used to amplify TCRbeta CDR3 regions from genomic DNA. For the original study's pipeline: Within the assay, amplification of reference gene primers was used to estimate how many nucleated cells each sample contained. To quantify the absolute abundance of each unique TCRbeta CDR3 rearrangement, sequence reads were collapsed and filtered. For each sample, productive Simpson clonality was calculated as the square root of Simpson's diversity index over productive rearrangements. Held by TCRdb, this immuneACCESS table contains in-frame sequences only and omits some clones. Under half of the omission traces to an unresolved V gene where checked; the cause of the rest is unknown. That table is the source of V, J and clone size, and D and trimming were worked out from the DNA. Counted in this sample were 200,000 to 300,000 clones; approximately 80% of them appeared once. The ten largest clonotypes hold roughly 7.4% of the sample.

In regard to this clone: It has no known antigen specificity. Base-call qualities are not available, and no considerably larger clone is one nucleotide away.

CDR1 and CDR2, per the germline V gene, are SGHTA and FQGNSA. V and J are trimmed by 1 base and 0 bases, and the gene matches miss 15 bases of the junction. Including cysteine and phenylalanine, the CDR3 has 19 amino acids. CDR3 DNA is the only sequence kept; it has 57 bases, read in frame from the first base. The receptor was derived from a woman older than 75 with COVID-19, enrolled during active disease. The sequence is built from TRBV7-2 and TRBJ2-7; TRBD2 matches 7 bases in the middle. The sequencing input was peripheral blood. Read as DNA, the sequence is TGTGCCAGCAGCTTAGTACCGGGGGGATCCTCGTCCTTCTCCTACGAGCAGTACTTC. This sequence encodes CASSLVPGGSSSFSYEQYF.